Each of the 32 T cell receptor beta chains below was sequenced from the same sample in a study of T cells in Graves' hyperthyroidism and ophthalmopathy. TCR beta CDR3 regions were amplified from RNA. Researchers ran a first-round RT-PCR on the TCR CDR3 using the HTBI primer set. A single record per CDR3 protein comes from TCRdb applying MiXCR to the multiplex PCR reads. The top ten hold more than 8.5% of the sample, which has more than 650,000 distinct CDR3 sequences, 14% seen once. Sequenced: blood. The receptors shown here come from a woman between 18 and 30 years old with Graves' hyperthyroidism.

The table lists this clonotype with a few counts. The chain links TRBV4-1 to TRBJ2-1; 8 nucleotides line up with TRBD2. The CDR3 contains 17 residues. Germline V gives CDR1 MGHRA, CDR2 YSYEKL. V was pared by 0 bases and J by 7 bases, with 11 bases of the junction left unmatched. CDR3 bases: TGCGCCAGCAGCCAAGAGGGGAGCGGGAGTGGGAGGAATGAGCAGTTCTTC. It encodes CASSQEGSGSGRNEQFF.

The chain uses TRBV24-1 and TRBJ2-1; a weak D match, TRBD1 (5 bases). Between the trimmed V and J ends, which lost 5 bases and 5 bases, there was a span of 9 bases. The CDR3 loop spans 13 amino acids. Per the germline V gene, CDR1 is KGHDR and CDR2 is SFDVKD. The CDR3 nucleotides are TGTGCCACCAGTGTTGGGGCAAACAATGAGCAGTTCTTC. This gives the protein CATSVGANNEQFF.

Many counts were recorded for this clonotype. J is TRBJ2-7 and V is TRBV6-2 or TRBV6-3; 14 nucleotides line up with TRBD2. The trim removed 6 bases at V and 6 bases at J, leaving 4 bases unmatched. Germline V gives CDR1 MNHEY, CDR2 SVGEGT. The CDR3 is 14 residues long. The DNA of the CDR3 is TGTGCCAGCAGACCGGGACTAGCGGGAGTCGAGCAGTACTTC. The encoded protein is CASRPGLAGVEQYF.

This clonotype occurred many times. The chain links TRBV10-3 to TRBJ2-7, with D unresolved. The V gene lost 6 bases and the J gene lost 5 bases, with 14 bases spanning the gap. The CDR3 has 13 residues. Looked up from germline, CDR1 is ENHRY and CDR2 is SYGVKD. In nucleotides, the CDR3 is TGTGCCATCAGCTCCGCCAGTACCCACGAGCAGTACTTC. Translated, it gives CAISSASTHEQYF.

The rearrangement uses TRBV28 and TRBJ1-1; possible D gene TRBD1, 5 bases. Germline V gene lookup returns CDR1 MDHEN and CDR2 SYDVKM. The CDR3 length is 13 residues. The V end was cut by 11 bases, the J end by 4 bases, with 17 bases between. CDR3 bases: TGTGCCGGTATAAAGGGGTGGAGCACTGAAGCTTTCTTT. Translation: CAGIKGWSTEAFF.

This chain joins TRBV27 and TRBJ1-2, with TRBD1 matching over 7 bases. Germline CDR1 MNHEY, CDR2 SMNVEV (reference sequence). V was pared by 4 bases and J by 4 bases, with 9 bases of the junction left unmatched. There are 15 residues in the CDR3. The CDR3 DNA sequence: TGTGCCAGCAGTTCCAAACCGGGACAGTCCTATGGCTACACCTTC. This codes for CASSSKPGQSYGYTF.

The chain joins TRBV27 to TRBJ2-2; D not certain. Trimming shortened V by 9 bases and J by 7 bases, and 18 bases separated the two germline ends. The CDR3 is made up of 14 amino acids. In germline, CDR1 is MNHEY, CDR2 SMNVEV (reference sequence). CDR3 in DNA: TGTGCCAGTAGTCCGGGCGCAACGGGCGGGGAGCTGTTTTTT. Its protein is CASSPGATGGELFF.

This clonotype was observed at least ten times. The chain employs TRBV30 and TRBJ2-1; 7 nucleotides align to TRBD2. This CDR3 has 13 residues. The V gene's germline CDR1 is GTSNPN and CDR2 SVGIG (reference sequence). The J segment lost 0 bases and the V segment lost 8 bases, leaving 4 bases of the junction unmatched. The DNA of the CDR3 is TGTGCCCAGGCGGGGGACTCCTACAATGAGCAGTTCTTC. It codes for CAQAGDSYNEQFF.

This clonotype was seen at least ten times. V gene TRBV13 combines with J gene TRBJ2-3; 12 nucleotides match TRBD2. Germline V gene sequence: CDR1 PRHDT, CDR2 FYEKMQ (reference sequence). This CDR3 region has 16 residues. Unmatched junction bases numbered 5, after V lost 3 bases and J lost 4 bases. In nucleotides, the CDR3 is TGTGCCAGCAGCTTGGGCCTAGCGGGAGGGCCAGATACGCAGTATTTT. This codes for CASSLGLAGGPDTQYF.

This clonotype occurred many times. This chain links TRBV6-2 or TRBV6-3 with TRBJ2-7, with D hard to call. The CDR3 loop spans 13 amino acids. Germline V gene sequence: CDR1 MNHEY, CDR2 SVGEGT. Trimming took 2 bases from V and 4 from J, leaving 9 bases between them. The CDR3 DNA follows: TGTGCCAGCAGTTACCCCGGATTTTACGAGCAGTACTTC. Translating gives CASSYPGFYEQYF.

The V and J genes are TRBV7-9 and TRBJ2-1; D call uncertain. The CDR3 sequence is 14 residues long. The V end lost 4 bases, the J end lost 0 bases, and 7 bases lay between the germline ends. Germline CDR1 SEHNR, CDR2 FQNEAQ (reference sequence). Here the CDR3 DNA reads TGTGCCAGCAGCTCCCAACTCTCCTACAATGAGCAGTTCTTC. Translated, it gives CASSSQLSYNEQFF.

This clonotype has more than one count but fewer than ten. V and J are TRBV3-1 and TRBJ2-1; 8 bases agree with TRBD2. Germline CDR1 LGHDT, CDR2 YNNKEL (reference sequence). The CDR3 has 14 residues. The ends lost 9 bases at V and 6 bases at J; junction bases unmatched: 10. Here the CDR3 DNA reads TGTGCCAGTCCTGGGACTAGGGAACCCAATGAGCAGTTCTTC. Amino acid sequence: CASPGTREPNEQFF.

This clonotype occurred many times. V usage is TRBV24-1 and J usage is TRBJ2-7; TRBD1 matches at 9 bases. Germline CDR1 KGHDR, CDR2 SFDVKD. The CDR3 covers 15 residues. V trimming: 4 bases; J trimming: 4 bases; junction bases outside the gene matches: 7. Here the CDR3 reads CATSESGTGHYEQYF. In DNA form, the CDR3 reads TGTGCCACCAGTGAATCCGGGACAGGGCATTACGAGCAGTACTTC.

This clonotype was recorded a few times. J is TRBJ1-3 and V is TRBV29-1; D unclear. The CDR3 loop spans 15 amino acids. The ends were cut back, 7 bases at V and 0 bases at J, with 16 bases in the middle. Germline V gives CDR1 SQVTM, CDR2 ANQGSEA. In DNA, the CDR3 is TGCAGCGCCCCAGTCCCGAGTGCCTCTGGAAACACCATATATTTT. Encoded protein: CSAPVPSASGNTIYF.

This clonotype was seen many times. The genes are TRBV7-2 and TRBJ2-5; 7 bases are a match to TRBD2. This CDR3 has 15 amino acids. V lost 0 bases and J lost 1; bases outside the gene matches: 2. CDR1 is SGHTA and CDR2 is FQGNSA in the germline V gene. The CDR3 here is CASSLAGGIQETQYF. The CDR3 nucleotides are TGTGCCAGCAGCTTAGCGGGGGGGATCCAAGAGACCCAGTACTTC.

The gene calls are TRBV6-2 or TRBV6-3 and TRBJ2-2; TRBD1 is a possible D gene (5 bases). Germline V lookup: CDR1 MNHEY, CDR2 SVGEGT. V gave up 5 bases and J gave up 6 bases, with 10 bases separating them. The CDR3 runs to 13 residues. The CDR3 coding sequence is TGTGCCAGCAGTCCACCAGGGCCCGGGGAGCTGTTTTTT. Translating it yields CASSPPGPGELFF.

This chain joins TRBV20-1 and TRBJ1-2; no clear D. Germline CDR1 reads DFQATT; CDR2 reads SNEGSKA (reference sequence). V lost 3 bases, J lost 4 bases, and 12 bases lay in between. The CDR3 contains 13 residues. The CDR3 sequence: CSASGESGYGYTF. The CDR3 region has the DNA TGCAGTGCTAGTGGGGAGTCGGGCTATGGCTACACCTTC.

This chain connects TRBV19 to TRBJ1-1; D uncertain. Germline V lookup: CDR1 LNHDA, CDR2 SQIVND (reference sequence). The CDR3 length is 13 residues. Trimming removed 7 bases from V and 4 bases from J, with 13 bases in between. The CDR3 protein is CASTHSSGTEAFF. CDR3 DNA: TGTGCCAGTACCCATTCTTCCGGCACTGAAGCTTTCTTT.

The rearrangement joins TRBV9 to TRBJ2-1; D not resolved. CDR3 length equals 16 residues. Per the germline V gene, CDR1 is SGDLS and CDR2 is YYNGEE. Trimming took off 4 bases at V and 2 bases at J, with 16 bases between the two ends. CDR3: CASSPPSGDPYNEQFF. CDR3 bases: TGTGCCAGCAGCCCCCCGTCGGGTGACCCCTACAATGAGCAGTTCTTC.

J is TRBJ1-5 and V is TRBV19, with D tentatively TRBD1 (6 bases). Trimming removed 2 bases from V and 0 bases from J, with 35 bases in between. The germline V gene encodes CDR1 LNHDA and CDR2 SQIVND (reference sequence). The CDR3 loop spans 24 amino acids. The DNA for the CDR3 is TGTGCCAGTAGTATACGAGTTAAAACTTTTGGGAAAGGGGGGGGTCTGTATAGCAATCAGCCCCAGCATTTT. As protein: CASSIRVKTFGKGGGLYSNQPQHF.

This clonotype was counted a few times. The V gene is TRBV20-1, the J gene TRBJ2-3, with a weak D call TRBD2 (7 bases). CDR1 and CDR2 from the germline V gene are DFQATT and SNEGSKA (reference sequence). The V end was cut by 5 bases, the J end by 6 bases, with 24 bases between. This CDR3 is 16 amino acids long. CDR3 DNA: TGCAGTGCTCCGGGGGGACAACTAGCGTCGAGGGATACGCAGTATTTT. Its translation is CSAPGGQLASRDTQYF.

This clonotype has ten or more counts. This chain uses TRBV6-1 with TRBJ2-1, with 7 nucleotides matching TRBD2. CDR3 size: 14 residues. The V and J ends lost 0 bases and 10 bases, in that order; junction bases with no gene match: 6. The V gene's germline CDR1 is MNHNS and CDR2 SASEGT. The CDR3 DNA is TGTGCCAGCAGTGAAGCGCTTCTGGGACTAGAGCAGTTCTTC. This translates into CASSEALLGLEQFF.

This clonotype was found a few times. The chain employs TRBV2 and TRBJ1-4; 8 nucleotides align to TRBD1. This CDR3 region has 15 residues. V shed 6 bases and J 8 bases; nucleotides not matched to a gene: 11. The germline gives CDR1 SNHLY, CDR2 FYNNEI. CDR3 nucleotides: TGTGCCAGCAGGCAGGGGGCGCGTGTATGGGAAAAACTGTTTTTT. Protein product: CASRQGARVWEKLFF.

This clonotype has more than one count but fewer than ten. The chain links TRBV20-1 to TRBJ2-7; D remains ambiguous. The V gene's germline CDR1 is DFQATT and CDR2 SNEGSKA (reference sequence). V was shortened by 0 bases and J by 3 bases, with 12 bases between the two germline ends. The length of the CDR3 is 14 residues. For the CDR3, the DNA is TGCAGTGCTAGAGACGGCCTTGGGGACTACGAGCAGTACTTC. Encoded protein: CSARDGLGDYEQYF.

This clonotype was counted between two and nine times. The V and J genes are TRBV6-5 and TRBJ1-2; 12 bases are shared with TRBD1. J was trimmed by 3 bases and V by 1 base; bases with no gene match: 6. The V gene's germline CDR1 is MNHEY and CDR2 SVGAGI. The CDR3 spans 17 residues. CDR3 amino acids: CASSYWDRGHGYYGYTF. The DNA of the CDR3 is TGTGCCAGCAGTTACTGGGACAGGGGGCATGGCTACTATGGCTACACCTTC.

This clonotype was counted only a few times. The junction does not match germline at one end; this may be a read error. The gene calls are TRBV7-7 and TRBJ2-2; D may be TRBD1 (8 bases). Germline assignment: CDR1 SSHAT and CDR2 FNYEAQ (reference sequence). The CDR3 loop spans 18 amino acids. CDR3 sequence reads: CASSKNPTGGEKTGELFF. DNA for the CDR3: TGTGCTAGCAGCAAAAACCCCACAGGGGGGGAGAAGACCGGGGAGCTGTTTTTT. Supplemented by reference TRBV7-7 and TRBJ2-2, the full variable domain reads GAGVSQSPRYKVTKRGQDVTLRCDPISSHATLYWYQQALGQGPEFLTYFNYEAQPDKSGLPSDRFSAERPEGSISTLTIQRTEQRDSAMYRCASSKNPTGGEKTGELFFGEGSRLTVL.

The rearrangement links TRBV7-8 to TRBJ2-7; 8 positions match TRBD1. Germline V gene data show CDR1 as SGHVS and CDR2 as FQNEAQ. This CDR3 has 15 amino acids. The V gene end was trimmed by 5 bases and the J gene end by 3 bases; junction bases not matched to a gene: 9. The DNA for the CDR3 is TGTGCCAGCAGCCCTACGGGACAGGAGTTCTACGAGCAGTACTTC. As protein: CASSPTGQEFYEQYF.

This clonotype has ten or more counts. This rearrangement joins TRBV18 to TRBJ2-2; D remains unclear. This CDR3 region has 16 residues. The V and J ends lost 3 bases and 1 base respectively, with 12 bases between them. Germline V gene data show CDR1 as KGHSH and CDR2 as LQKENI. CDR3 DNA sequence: TGTGCCAGCTCACCTGATAGAGATTTGAACACCGGGGAGCTGTTTTTT. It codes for CASSPDRDLNTGELFF. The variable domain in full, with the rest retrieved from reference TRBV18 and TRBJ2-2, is NAGVMQNPRHLVRRRGQEARLRCSPMKGHSHVYWYRQLPEEGLKFMVYLQKENIIDESGMPKERFSAEFPKEGPSILRIQQVVRGDSAAYFCASSPDRDLNTGELFFGEGSRLTVL.

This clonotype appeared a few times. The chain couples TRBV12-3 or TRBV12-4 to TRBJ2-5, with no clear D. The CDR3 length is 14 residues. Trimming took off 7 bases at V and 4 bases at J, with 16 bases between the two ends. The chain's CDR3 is CASNLGVTLETQYF. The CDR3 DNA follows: TGTGCCAGCAACCTAGGTGTGACCCTAGAGACCCAGTACTTC.

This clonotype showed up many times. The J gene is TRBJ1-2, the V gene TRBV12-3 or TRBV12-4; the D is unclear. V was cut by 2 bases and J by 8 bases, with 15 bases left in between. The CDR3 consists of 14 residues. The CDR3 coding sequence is TGTGCCAGCAGTTTACTCCCGGGATGGGGAGGCTACACCTTC. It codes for CASSLLPGWGGYTF.

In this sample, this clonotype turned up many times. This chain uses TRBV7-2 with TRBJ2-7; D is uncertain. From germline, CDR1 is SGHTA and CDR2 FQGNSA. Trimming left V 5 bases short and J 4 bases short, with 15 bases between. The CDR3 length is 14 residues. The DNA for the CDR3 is TGTGCCAGCAGCGCTCAGATAGGAGCTTACGAGCAGTACTTC. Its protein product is CASSAQIGAYEQYF.

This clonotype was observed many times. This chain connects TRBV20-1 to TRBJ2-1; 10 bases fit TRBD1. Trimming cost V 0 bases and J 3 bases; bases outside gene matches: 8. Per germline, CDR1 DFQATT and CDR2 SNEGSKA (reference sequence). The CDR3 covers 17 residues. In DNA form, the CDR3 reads TGCAGTGCTAGAGATCAGATAGGGACAGGGGTCTACAATGAGCAGTTCTTC. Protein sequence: CSARDQIGTGVYNEQFF.